This T cell receptor beta chain was retrieved from a study of T-cell reconstitution after alpha-beta-depleted transplantation in children. This clonotype was counted many times. The antigen remains unidentified. Just one base apart from a much larger clone, this may be a read error. General observations from the study: From surviving recipient T cells and thymic progenitors came the high day-60 TCRbeta diversity observed in some patients. A year post-transplant, T-cell counts and diversity derived mostly from newly produced T cells. There were reportedly several hundred expanded graft clones from which alpha-beta T cells came about two months after transplant.

The germline gives CDR1 ENHRY, CDR2 SYGVKD. The CDR3 runs 13 residues. It was with unique molecular identifiers that the TCRbeta library was prepared. TCRdb called the PCR reads again in MiXCR, with one record for every CDR3 protein. Here the sample spans some 150,000 distinct CDR3 sequences, roughly 9% being singletons. The J gene is TRBJ2-4, the V gene TRBV10-3, with D perhaps TRBD2 (6 bases). This TCR was sampled from a female patient between 2 and 15 years old who had a stem cell transplant for congenital amegakaryocytic thrombocytopenia, so the T cells may come from the graft donor. The sequences come from PBMCs, mostly from graft donor cells, collected 180 days after TCRalphabeta/CD19-depleted stem cell transplant. The CDR3 nucleotides are TGTGCCATCAGTTTAGGGACTCAGAACAGTCAGTACTTC. Its protein product is CAISLGTQNSQYF.